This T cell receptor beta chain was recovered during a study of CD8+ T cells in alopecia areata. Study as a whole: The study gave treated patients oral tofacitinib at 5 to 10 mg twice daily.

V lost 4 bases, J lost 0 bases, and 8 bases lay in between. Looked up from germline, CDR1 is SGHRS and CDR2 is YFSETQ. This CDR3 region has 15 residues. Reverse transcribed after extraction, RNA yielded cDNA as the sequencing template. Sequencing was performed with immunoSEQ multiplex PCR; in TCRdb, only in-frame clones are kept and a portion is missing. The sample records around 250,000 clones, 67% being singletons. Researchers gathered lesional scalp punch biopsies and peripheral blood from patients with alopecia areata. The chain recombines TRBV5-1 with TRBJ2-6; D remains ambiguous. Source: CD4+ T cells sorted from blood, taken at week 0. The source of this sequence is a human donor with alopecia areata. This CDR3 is CASSHRLSGANVLTF. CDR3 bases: TGCGCCAGCAGCCATCGGCTCTCTGGGGCCAACGTCCTGACTTTC. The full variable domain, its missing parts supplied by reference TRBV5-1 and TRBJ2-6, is KAGVTQTPRYLIKTRGQQVTLSCSPISGHRSVSWYQQTPGQGLQFLFEYFSETQRNKGNFPGRFSGRQFSNSRSEMNVSTLELGDSALYLCASSHRLSGANVLTFGAGSRLTVL.